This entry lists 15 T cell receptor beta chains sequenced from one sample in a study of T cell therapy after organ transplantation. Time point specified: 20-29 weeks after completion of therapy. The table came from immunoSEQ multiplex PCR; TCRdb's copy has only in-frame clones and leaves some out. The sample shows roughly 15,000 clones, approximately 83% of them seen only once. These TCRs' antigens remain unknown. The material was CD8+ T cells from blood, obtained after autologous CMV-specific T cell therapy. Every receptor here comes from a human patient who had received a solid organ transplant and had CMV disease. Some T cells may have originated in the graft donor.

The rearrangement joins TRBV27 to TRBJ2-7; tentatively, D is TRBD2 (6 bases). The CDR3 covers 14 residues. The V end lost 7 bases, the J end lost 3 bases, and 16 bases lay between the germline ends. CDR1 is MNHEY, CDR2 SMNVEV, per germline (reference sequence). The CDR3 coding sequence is TGTGCCAGCACCCCGGGCGGGGCCCTCTACGAGCAGTACTTC. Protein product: CASTPGGALYEQYF.

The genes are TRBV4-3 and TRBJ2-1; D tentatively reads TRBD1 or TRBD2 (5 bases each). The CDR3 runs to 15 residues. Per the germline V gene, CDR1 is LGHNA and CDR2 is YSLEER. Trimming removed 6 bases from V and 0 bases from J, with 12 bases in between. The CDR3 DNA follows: TGCGCCAGCAGTAAGGGACCTACCTCCTACAATGAGCAGTTCTTC. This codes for CASSKGPTSYNEQFF.

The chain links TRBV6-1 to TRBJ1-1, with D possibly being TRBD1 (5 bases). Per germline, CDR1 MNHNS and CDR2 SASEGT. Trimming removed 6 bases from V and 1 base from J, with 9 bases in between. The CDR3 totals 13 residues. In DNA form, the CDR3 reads TGTGCCAGCAGCCCCGGGGCGAACACTGAAGCTTTCTTT. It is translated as CASSPGANTEAFF.

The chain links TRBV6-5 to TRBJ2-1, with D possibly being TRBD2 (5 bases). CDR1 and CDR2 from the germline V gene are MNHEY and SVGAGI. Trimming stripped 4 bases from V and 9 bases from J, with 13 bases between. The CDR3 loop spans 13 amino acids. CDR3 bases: TGTGCCAGCAGTTCCAAACTAGGTGTTGAGCAGTTCTTC. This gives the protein CASSSKLGVEQFF.

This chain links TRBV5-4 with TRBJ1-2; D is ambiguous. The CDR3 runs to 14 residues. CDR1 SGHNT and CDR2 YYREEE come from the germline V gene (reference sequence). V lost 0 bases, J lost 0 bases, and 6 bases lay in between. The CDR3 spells CASSLGTSNYGYTF. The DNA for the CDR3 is TGTGCCAGCAGCTTGGGGACCTCTAACTATGGCTACACCTTC.

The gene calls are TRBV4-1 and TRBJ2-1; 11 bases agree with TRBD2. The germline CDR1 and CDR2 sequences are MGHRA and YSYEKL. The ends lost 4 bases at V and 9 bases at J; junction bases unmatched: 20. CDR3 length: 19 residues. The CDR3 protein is CASSPTTSGSWTTIGEQFF. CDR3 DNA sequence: TGCGCCAGCAGCCCGACCACTAGCGGGAGTTGGACTACTATTGGTGAGCAGTTCTTC.

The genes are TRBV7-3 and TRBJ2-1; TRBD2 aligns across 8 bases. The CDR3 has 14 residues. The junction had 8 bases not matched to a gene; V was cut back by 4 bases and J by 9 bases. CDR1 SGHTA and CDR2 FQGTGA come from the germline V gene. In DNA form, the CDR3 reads TGTGCCAGCAGCTCCAACGGGAGGGGTGGTGAGCAGTTCTTC. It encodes CASSSNGRGGEQFF. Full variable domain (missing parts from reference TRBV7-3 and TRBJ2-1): GAGVSQTPSNKVTEKGKYVELRCDPISGHTALYWYRQSLGQGPEFLIYFQGTGAADDSGLPNDRFFAVRPEGSVSTLKIQRTERGDSAVYLCASSSNGRGGEQFFGPGTRLTVL.

DNA for the CDR3: TGTGCCAGCAGTTCCGGGGCAGGGGGGTTTGGTCGCTGGGAGCAGTACTTC. Amino acids: CASSSGAGGFGRWEQYF. This chain links TRBV27 with TRBJ2-7, with D tentatively TRBD1 (7 bases). The CDR3 totals 17 residues. Trimming stripped 4 bases from V and 7 bases from J, with 26 bases between. CDR1 MNHEY and CDR2 SMNVEV come from the germline V gene (reference sequence).

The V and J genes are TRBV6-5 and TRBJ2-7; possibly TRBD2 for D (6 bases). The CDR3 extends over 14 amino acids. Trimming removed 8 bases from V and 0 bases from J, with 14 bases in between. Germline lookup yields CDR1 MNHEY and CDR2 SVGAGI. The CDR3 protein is CASSFGGSSYEQYF. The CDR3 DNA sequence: TGTGCCAGCTCCTTCGGGGGAAGCTCCTACGAGCAGTACTTC.

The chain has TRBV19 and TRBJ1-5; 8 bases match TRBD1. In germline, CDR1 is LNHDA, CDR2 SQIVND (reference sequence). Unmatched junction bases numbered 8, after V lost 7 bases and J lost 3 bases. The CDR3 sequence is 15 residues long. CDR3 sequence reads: CASTTGQGPNQPQHF. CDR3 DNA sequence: TGTGCCAGTACCACCGGACAGGGTCCCAATCAGCCCCAGCATTTT. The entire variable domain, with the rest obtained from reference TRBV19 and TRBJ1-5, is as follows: DGGITQSPKYLFRKEGQNVTLSCEQNLNHDAMYWYRQDPGQGLRLIYYSQIVNDFQKGDIAEGYSVSREKKESFPLTVTSAQKNPTAFYLCASTTGQGPNQPQHFGDGTRLSIL.

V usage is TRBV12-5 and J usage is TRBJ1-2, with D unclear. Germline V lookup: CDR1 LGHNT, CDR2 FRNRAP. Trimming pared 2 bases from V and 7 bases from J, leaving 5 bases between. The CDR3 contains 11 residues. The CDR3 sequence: CASGLSFGYTF. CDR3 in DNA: TGTGCTAGTGGTTTGTCGTTTGGCTACACCTTC.

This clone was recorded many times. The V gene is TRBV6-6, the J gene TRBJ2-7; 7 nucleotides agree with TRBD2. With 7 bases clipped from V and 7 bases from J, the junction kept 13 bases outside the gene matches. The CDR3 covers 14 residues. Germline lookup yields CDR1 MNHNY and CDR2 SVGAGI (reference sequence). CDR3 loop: CASTQAGSMGEQYF. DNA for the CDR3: TGTGCCAGCACCCAAGCGGGGTCTATGGGTGAGCAGTACTTC.

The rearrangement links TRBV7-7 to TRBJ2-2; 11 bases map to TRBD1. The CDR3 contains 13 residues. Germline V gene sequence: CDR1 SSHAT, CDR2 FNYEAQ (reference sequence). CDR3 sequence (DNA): TGTGCTACCGGGACAGGGGGGTCCGGGGAGCTGTTTTTT. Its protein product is CATGTGGSGELFF.

The CDR3 DNA is TGCGCCAGCAGCCTCACGTACGGAGCGGACTACGAGCAGTACTTC. Its translation is CASSLTYGADYEQYF. The chain carries TRBV4-3 and TRBJ2-7, with D possibly matching TRBD2 (5 bases). The germline V gene encodes CDR1 LGHNA and CDR2 YSLEER. V gave up 4 bases and J gave up 3 bases, with 16 bases separating them. The CDR3 is 15 amino acids.

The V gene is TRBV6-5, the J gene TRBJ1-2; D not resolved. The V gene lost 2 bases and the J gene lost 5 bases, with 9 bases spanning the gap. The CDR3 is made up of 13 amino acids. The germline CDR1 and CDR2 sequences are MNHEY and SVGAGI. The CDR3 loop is CASSYEGWYGYTF. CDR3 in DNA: TGTGCCAGCAGTTACGAGGGTTGGTATGGCTACACCTTC.